The T cell receptor beta chain under discussion was sequenced for a study of T cells after posttransplantation cyclophosphamide. Notes on the study in general: Recipient CMV seropositivity and CMV reactivation strongly tracked TRB clonality.

The CDR3 has 15 residues. Germline CDR1 reads MNHEY; CDR2 reads SVGAGI. With 6 bases clipped from V and 5 bases from J, the junction kept 11 bases outside the gene matches. With regard to this clone: The antigen remains unidentified.

Cells defined as naive were viable CD3+CD4+ or CD3+CD8+ and CCR7+CD45RA+CD45RO-CD95-CD27+CD28+. Some clones are missing from TCRdb's copy, which holds only in-frame ones; the method was immunoSEQ multiplex PCR. The sample yields about 10,000 clones, nearly 99% seen once. The sequenced material came from naive CD8+ T cells sorted from PBMCs. The source is a man aged 50 to 59 in good health, CMV-negative, and a related stem cell transplant donor. The chain recombines TRBV6-5 with TRBJ2-7; 9 bases map to TRBD1. This CDR3 reads CASSPKTGTGHEQYF. The CDR3 DNA follows: TGTGCCAGCAGCCCAAAAACCGGGACAGGGCACGAGCAGTACTTC.